This T cell receptor beta chain emerged from a study of T-cell memory formation after mild COVID-19. TCRdb reprocessed the 5' RACE reads via MiXCR and lists one record per CDR3 protein. The sample has 350,000 to 500,000 distinct CDR3 sequences, over 15% seen once; the top ten hold roughly 8.4%. This CDR3 is 16 amino acids long. V trimming: 5 bases; J trimming: 0 bases; junction bases outside the gene matches: 5. The receptor was isolated from an adult woman who had mild COVID-19 (a few samples of this study predate the infection). Cell type and time point are not known. The chain is built from TRBV12-3 or TRBV12-4 and TRBJ2-2; 8 positions agree with TRBD1. The sequencing sample was made of PBMCs or a T cell subset sorted from them (not recorded which). Written as DNA, the CDR3 is TGTGCCAGCAGTCCAAGGGACAGGACGAACACCGGGGAGCTGTTTTTT. The encoded protein is CASSPRDRTNTGELFF.